The rows below give T cell receptor beta chains drawn from one sample of a study of identical twins. Via MiXCR, TCRdb re-called the 5' RACE reads, giving one row per CDR3 protein. This sample has around 240,000 distinct CDR3 sequences, with over 9.5% found just once. Sequencing was carried out using memory T cells sorted from blood. The receptors stem from a man between 45 and 60 years old in good health. The CDR3 runs from the conserved cysteine through the conserved F or W. D genes are given only for firm matches. Not every row has a clone size; where given, it reads once, few, many or a size class.

j_call clone_size d_call v_call cdr3_length cdr3_aa cdr3_nt
TRBJ2-1 NA NA TRBV4-1 15 CASSQDPNPGNEQFF TGCGCCAGCAGCCAAGACCCTAATCCTGGTAATGAGCAGTTCTTC
TRBJ2-7 many NA TRBV7-2 15 CASSAGSYSSYEQYF TGTGCCAGCAGCGCGGGATCTTATAGCTCCTACGAGCAGTACTTC
TRBJ2-1 few TRBD1 TRBV14 15 CASSQVPGQGQSEFF TGTGCCAGCAGCCAAGTGCCGGGACAGGGACAGTCAGAGTTCTTC
TRBJ2-1 few TRBD2 TRBV2 17 CASSWTSGGNDYNEQFF TGTGCCAGCAGTTGGACTAGCGGGGGGAATGACTACAATGAGCAGTTCTTC
TRBJ1-1 few TRBD1 TRBV4-1 15 CASSQWDRANTEAFF TGCGCCAGCAGCCAATGGGACAGGGCGAACACTGAAGCTTTCTTT
TRBJ1-5 few TRBD1 TRBV2 14 CASSEGQGRQPQHF TGTGCCAGCAGTGAGGGACAGGGGCGACAGCCCCAGCATTTT
TRBJ2-7 NA NA TRBV20-1 14 CSARPEGYTSEQYF TGCAGTGCCAGGCCCGAGGGGTACACGAGCGAGCAGTACTTC
TRBJ2-7 few TRBD2 TRBV2 18 CASCSQVARTSPEGEQYF TGTGCCAGCTGCTCCCAGGTGGCAAGGACTAGCCCCGAAGGCGAGCAGTACTTC
TRBJ2-3 NA TRBD2 TRBV6-5 16 CASSFGIAGTTDTQYF TGTGCCAGCAGTTTTGGAATAGCGGGAACCACAGATACGCAGTATTTT
TRBJ2-7 few NA TRBV6-2/TRBV6-3 13 CASNRDAAYEQYF TGTGCCAGCAACAGGGACGCAGCCTACGAGCAGTACTTC